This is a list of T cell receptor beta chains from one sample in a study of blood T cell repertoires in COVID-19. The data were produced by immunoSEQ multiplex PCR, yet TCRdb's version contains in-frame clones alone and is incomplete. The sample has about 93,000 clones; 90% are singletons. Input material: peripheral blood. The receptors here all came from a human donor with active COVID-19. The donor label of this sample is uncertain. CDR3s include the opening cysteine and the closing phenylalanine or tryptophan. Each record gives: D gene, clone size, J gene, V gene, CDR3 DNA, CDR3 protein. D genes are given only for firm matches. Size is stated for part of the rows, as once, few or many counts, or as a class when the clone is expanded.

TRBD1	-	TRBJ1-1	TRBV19	TGTGCCAGTACCAACGGCGGGACAGGGGGCATAGAAGCTTTCTTT	CASTNGGTGGIEAFF
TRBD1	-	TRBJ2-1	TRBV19	TGTGCCAGTAGTACTCATCGGACAGGGAATGAGCAGTTCTTC	CASSTHRTGNEQFF
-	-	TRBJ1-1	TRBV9	TGTGCCAGCAGCGTCGCAGGGAGGGACACTGAAGCTTTCTTT	CASSVAGRDTEAFF
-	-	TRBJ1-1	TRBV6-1	TGTGCCAGCAGTGAAGGGCAGTACACTGAAGCTTTCTTT	CASSEGQYTEAFF
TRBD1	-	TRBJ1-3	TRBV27	TGTGCCAGCAGTCAAAGTGACAGGGGGCTAGGAAACACCATATATTTT	CASSQSDRGLGNTIYF
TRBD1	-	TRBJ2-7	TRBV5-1	TGCGCCAGCAGCCCCGACGGACAGGCGGCCTACGAGCAGTACTTC	CASSPDGQAAYEQYF
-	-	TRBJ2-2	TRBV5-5	TGTGCCAGCAGCTTGGCAGGGTTCGCCAACACCGGGGAGCTGTTTTTT	CASSLAGFANTGELFF
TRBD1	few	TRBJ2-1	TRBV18	TGTGCCAGCTCACCAAAATCGACAGGGGGCGCCTACAATGAGCAGTTCTTC	CASSPKSTGGAYNEQFF
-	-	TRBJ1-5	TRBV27	TGTGCCAGCAGTTCTTATTTTCGGGCAGGGGTTGGCAATCAGCCCCAGCATTTT	CASSSYFRAGVGNQPQHF
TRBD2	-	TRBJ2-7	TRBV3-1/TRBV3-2	TGTGCCAGCAGCCTCATACCGGGACTAGCCCACGAGCAGTACTTC	CASSLIPGLAHEQYF
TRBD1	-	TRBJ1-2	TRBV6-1	TGTGCCAGCAGTGAATTACATACAGGGGCCACGTATGGCTACACCTTC	CASSELHTGATYGYTF
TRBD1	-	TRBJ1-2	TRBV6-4	TGTGCCAGCAGGAAGACAGGGACGGGAGGCTACACCTTC	CASRKTGTGGYTF
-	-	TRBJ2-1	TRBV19	TGTGCCAGTAGTACCTCCGTGTTAGCAAACAATGAGCAGTTCTTC	CASSTSVLANNEQFF
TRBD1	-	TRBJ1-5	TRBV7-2	TGTGCCAGCAGCTTGCAGACAGGGACCGGGCAGCCCCAGCATTTT	CASSLQTGTGQPQHF
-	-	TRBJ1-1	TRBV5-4	TGTGCCAGCAGCTTGGCCGCGCAGGCGAACACTGAAGCTTTCTTT	CASSLAAQANTEAFF
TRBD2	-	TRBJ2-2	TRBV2	TGTGCCAGCGGATTGACTAGCGGGGGGGCCGCGGAGCTGTTTTTT	CASGLTSGGAAELFF
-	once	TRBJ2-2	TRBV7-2	TGTGCCAGCAAGCAACAGGGGAGGCCGAACACCGGGGAGCTGTTTTTT	CASKQQGRPNTGELFF
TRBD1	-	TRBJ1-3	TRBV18	TGTGCCAGCTCACCTGGGACAGGGGGCGGAAACACCATATATTTT	CASSPGTGGGNTIYF
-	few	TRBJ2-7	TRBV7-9	TGTGCCAGCAGCTCACCGGGGGGGACAGGGTTCTACGAGCAGTACTTC	CASSSPGGTGFYEQYF
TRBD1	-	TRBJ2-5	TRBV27	TGTGCCAGCAGTTTAGGAGGCGGGACAGGGGAAGAGACCCAGTACTTC	CASSLGGGTGEETQYF
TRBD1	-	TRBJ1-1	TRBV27	TGTGCCAGCTTAGAATTAAAAGGGGGCCCGAACACTGAAGCTTTCTTT	CASLELKGGPNTEAFF
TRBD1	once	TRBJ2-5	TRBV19	TGTGCCAGTAGTCGAACTGCTCACAGGGGGCTAGAAGAGACCCAGTACTTC	CASSRTAHRGLEETQYF
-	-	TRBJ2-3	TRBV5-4	TGTGCCAGCAGCTTGGGGCGGACTAGCACAGATACGCAGTATTTT	CASSLGRTSTDTQYF
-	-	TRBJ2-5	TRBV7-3	TGTGCCAGCAGCTTAAGGGGCCCAGGAATCCAAGAGACCCAGTACTTC	CASSLRGPGIQETQYF
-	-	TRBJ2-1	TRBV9	TGTGCCAGCAGCGGGGGGACTGGGAATGAGCAGTTCTTC	CASSGGTGNEQFF
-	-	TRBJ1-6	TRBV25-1	TGTGCCAGCAGTGAACGGGAGAAAGAAAATTCACCCCTCCACTTT	CASSEREKENSPLHF
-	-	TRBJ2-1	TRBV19	TGTGCCAGTAGTATAGGTCGGCGGCGGAGCTCCTACAATGAGCAGTTCTTC	CASSIGRRRSSYNEQFF
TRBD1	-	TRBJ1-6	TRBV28	TGTGCCAGCAGTCGGGACAGAAATTCACCCCTCCACTTT	CASSRDRNSPLHF
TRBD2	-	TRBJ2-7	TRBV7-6	TGTGCCAGCAGCCTAGGGTTCGGACTAGAGATCTACGAGCAGTACTTC	CASSLGFGLEIYEQYF
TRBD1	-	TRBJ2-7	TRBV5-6	TGTGCCAGCAGCTTGCCGACAGGGGGTTACGAGCAGTACTTC	CASSLPTGGYEQYF
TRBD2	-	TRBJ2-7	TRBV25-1	TGTGCCAGCAGTGAATTGGGGAGGGCCTACGAGCAGTACTTC	CASSELGRAYEQYF
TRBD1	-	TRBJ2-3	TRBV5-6	TGTGCCAGCAGCTTCGACAGGGGAGGTACAGATACGCAGTATTTT	CASSFDRGGTDTQYF
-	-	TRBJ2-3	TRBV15	TGTGCCACCAGCAGAGACCCCCATGGCACAGATACGCAGTATTTT	CATSRDPHGTDTQYF
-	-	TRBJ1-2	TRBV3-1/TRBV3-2	TGTGCCAGCAGCCAACGAAGAGGTTCCTATGGCTACACCTTC	CASSQRRGSYGYTF
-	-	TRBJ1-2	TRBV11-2	TGTGCCAGCAGGGCCCCGGGGGGGCCCTACACCTTC	CASRAPGGPYTF
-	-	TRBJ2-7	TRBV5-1	TGCGCCAGCAGCTTGGAAGCCTTCTACGAGCAGTACTTC	CASSLEAFYEQYF
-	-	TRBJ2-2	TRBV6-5	TGTGCCAGCGATTCCGGGACAAGGAACACCGGGGAGCTGTTTTTT	CASDSGTRNTGELFF
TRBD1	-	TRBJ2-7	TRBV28	TGTGTCTCCCAGGGGGCCTACGAGCAGTACTTC	CVSQGAYEQYF
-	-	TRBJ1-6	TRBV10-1	TGCGCCAGCAGTGCAGGGCCGAATTCACCCCTCCACTTT	CASSAGPNSPLHF
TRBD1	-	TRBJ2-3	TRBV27	TGTGCCAGCAGTCCAGCAGGGGGCTTTCGAAATACGCAGTATTTT	CASSPAGGFRNTQYF
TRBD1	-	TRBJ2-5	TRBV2	TGTGCCAGCAGGGGACAGACCACAGCCCAAGAGACCCAGTACTTC	CASRGQTTAQETQYF
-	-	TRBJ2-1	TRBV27	TGTGCCAGTAGAAGATACAGGGACAATGAGCAGTTCTTC	CASRRYRDNEQFF
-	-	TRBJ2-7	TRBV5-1	TGCGCCAGCAGCTTAGAACAGGGCGTCTACGAGCAGTACTTC	CASSLEQGVYEQYF
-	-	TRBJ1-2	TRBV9	TGTGCCAGCAGCGGGACAGAAAATGGCTACACCTTC	CASSGTENGYTF